A single sample is the source of the 2 T cell receptor beta chains below, sequenced in a study of blood T cell repertoires in COVID-19. Assay used: immunoSEQ multiplex PCR; TCRdb lists only in-frame clones, some missing. Altogether roughly 100,000 clones are present, around four fifths being singletons, with the ten largest covering roughly 29%. Material for sequencing was peripheral blood. Receptor source: a man aged 55-75 years with acute or convalescent COVID-19.

The genes are TRBV11-2 and TRBJ1-4, with 7 bases lining up with TRBD1. This CDR3 has 15 amino acids. The V gene end was trimmed by 5 bases and the J gene end by 7 bases; junction bases not matched to a gene: 10. Germline CDR1 and CDR2: SGHAT and FQNNGV. CDR3: CASSQAVTGPEKLFF. CDR3 sequence (DNA): TGTGCCAGCAGCCAGGCAGTGACAGGGCCTGAAAAACTGTTTTTT.

The chain has TRBV10-3 and TRBJ2-2; 12 nucleotides agree with TRBD2. Trimming at V came to 11 bases and at J to 3 bases, leaving 4 bases not matched to a gene. The length of the CDR3 is 14 residues. Germline V gene sequence: CDR1 ENHRY, CDR2 SYGVKD. This CDR3 reads CAARLAGDTGELFF. CDR3 in DNA: TGTGCCGCCAGACTAGCGGGGGACACCGGGGAGCTGTTTTTT.